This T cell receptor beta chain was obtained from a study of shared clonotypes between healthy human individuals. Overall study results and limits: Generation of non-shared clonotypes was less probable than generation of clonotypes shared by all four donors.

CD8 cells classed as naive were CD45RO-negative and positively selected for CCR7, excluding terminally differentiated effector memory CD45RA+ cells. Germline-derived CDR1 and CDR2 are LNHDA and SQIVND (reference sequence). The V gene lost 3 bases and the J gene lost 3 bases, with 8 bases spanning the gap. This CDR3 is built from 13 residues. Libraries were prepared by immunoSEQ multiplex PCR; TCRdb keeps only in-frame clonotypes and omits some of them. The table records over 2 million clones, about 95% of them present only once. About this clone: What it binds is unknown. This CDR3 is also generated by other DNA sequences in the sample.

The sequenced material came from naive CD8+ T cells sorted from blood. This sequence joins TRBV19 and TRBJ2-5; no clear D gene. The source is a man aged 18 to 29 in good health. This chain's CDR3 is CASSIDGEETQYF. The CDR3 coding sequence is TGTGCCAGTAGTATTGACGGTGAAGAGACCCAGTACTTC.